The clone carrying this TCR beta chain was seen at least ten times. Its specificity is not known. This record belongs to a study of CD8 T cells in ankylosing spondylitis. Findings and caveats of the study: In ankylosing spondylitis blood, a motif of roughly eight highly homologous TCR beta variants appeared characteristic. Some of the motif variants had earlier been found in reactive arthritis patients' fluid and blood. Matched synovial fluid from ankylosing spondylitis patients was reported to be enriched for disease-linked clones.

TCRdb independently ran MiXCR on the 5' RACE reads; one entry per CDR3 protein. The data contain about 800,000 distinct CDR3 sequences, 12% of them seen just once; the ten biggest clones take up approximately 0.46%. The germline V gene encodes CDR1 SGHKS and CDR2 YYEKEE (reference sequence). The CDR3 has 13 residues. Between the trimmed V and J ends, which lost 3 bases and 4 bases, there was a span of 9 bases. J is TRBJ2-3 and V is TRBV5-5; possibly TRBD1 or TRBD2 for D (5 bases each). The specimen sequenced was blood, either unsorted or a sorted T cell fraction (not recorded which). The clonotype was recovered from a male donor with ankylosing spondylitis. CDR3: CASSWGSSDTQYF. For the CDR3, the DNA is TGTGCCAGCAGCTGGGGGAGCTCAGATACGCAGTATTTT.